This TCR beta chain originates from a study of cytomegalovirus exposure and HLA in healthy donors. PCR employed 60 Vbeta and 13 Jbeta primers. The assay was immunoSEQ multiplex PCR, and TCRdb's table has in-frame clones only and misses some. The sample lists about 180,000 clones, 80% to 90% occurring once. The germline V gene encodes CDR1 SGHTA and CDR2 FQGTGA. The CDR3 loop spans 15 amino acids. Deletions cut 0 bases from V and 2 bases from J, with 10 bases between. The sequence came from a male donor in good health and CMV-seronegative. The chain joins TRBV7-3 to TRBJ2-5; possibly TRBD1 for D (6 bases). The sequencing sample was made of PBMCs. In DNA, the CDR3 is TGTGCCAGCAGCTTAACGCCAGGGGCGCAAGAGACCCAGTACTTC. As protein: CASSLTPGAQETQYF.